This is a list of T cell receptor beta chains from one sample in a study of a mutant IDH1 vaccine in newly diagnosed glioma. No antigen is known for these receptors. Measured with immunoSEQ multiplex PCR; TCRdb has only the in-frame clones, and not every one. The sample contains some 63,000 clones, 65% to 75% of which appear only once. Source: PBMCs, taken from a glioma patient whose treatment included an IDH1 peptide vaccine. The receptors were sampled from a man aged 50 to 60 with glioma. CDR3s include the opening cysteine and the closing phenylalanine or tryptophan. A D gene is named only where the DNA matches it firmly. Clone size, where shown, is once, few, many, or a class for clones that have expanded.

TRBJ1-1 - 13 TRBV18 - CASTRERGTEAFF TGTGCCAGCACTCGTGAGAGGGGCACTGAAGCTTTCTTT
TRBJ1-5 - 13 TRBV6-1 - CASSEAGDRSAHF TGTGCCAGCAGTGAAGCCGGGGACCGATCAGCTCATTTT
TRBJ2-3 TRBD2 14 TRBV30 - CAWSPAGGTDTQYF TGTGCCTGGAGTCCAGCGGGGGGTACAGATACGCAGTATTTT
TRBJ1-2 - 12 TRBV29-1 - CSAQEGTYGYTF TGCAGCGCCCAGGAGGGAACCTATGGCTACACCTTC
TRBJ1-2 - 13 TRBV7-9 few CASSYRGGDGYTF TGTGCCAGCAGCTATCGAGGGGGGGATGGCTACACCTTC
TRBJ2-5 TRBD2 19 TRBV4-1 - CASSPTWTSGGPRQETQYF TGCGCCAGCAGCCCGACCTGGACTAGCGGGGGGCCGCGTCAAGAGACCCAGTACTTC
TRBJ1-4 - 15 TRBV25-1 few CASSEPGVFVEKLFF TGTGCCAGCAGTGAACCAGGGGTTTTTGTAGAAAAACTGTTTTTT
TRBJ1-2 - 14 TRBV6-5 - CASSAGDTRKGYTF TGTGCCAGCAGTGCTGGGGACACTCGGAAAGGCTACACCTTC
TRBJ1-1 - 13 TRBV7-9 - CASSVDGATQDFF TGTGCCAGCAGCGTCGACGGGGCGACTCAAGATTTCTTT
TRBJ1-1 - 15 TRBV7-9 - CASSSRGARNTEAFF TGTGCCAGCAGCTCTCGGGGGGCGAGGAACACTGAAGCTTTCTTT
TRBJ2-1 - 15 TRBV11-3 - CASSLGFSTGDEQFF TGTGCCAGCAGCTTGGGATTCTCTACGGGGGATGAGCAGTTCTTC
TRBJ1-1 TRBD1 14 TRBV5-1 - CASSLDYRGTEAFF TGCGCCAGCAGCTTGGATTACAGGGGAACTGAAGCTTTCTTT
TRBJ1-1 - 19 TRBV2 - CASSEFSSGGHPENTEAFF TGTGCCAGCAGTGAATTCTCATCGGGGGGCCATCCAGAGAACACTGAAGCTTTCTTT
TRBJ1-5 - 13 TRBV9 - CASSSDHDQPQHF TGTGCCAGCAGTTCGGACCACGATCAGCCCCAGCATTTT
TRBJ1-2 - 15 TRBV18 once CASSPLSETANGYTF TGTGCCAGCTCACCCCTCTCCGAGACAGCAAATGGCTACACCTTC
TRBJ2-1 - 13 TRBV6-1 few CASSEAFSNEQFF TGTGCCAGCAGTGAAGCTTTTTCGAATGAGCAGTTCTTC
TRBJ2-7 TRBD1 15 TRBV7-2 - CASSPTGGVTYEQYF TGTGCCAGCAGTCCTACAGGGGGCGTCACCTACGAGCAGTACTTC
TRBJ1-2 - 11 TRBV29-1 - CSVEQGRGYTF TGCAGCGTTGAACAGGGGAGAGGCTACACCTTC
TRBJ1-4 - 13 TRBV30 - CAWSVQVGEKLFF TGTGCCTGGAGTGTACAGGTTGGCGAAAAACTGTTTTTT
TRBJ2-7 - 14 TRBV10-3 few CAISEGVLRTKQYF TGTGCCATCAGTGAAGGGGTACTTAGGACGAAGCAGTACTTC
TRBJ1-6 - 14 TRBV10-3 - CAISERQGNSPLHF TGTGCCATCAGTGAGAGGCAGGGGAATTCACCCCTCCACTTT
TRBJ1-5 TRBD1 14 TRBV10-3 - CAIRAGQEGQPQHF TGTGCCATCAGGGCCGGACAGGAAGGACAGCCCCAGCATTTT
TRBJ2-7 TRBD1 15 TRBV7-9 - CASSAAGQGAYEQYF TGTGCCAGCAGCGCAGCGGGACAGGGGGCCTACGAGCAGTACTTC
TRBJ1-5 TRBD1 13 TRBV6-1 - CASSPQGARPQHF TGTGCCAGCAGTCCGCAGGGGGCGCGGCCCCAGCATTTT
TRBJ1-5 - 13 TRBV6-6 - CASKRSSNQPQHF TGTGCCAGCAAGCGTTCTAGCAATCAGCCCCAGCATTTT
TRBJ2-7 - 13 TRBV5-6 few CASSPHSSYEQYF TGTGCCAGCAGCCCCCACAGCTCCTACGAGCAGTACTTC